This T cell receptor (beta chain) was observed in a study of molecular identifiers for immune sequencing clone quantification. General study points: Clonotypes topping 20 RNA copies carried over 97% of effector molecules but under 1% of naive ones. Spiked Jurkat TCR RNA equivalent to one cell reportedly surfaced among roughly 1 million naive cells.

Bulk TCR libraries were made with methods that had been previously described and with listed TCR primers. In TCRdb, the PCR reads were re-called with MiXCR into one record per CDR3 protein. This table holds 88,000 or so distinct CDR3 sequences, 21% found once. A CD8+CD4-CCR7+CD45RA+ gate was used to sort naive CD8 T cells. This clonotype was found a few times. No antigen is known for it. The ends lost 0 bases at V and 5 bases at J; junction bases unmatched: 6. The CDR3 totals 14 residues. CDR1 and CDR2 from the germline V gene are DFQATT and SNEGSKA (reference sequence). The specimen was naive CD8+ T cells from blood, with Jurkat cell RNA spiked in. As to subset: FACS-sorted CD8+CD4-CCR7+CD45RA+ naive T cells. This chain joins TRBV20-1 and TRBJ2-7, with TRBD1 matching 8 bases. The receptor comes from a human donor in good health. Some libraries in this study had Jurkat cell RNA spiked in. This CDR3 reads CSARDRDRYDEQYF. DNA for the CDR3: TGCAGTGCTAGAGATCGGGACAGGTACGACGAGCAGTACTTC.